Below are 27 T cell receptor beta chains sequenced from a single sample in a study of PD-L1 blockade in urothelial cancer. Sequencing used immunoSEQ multiplex PCR; TCRdb keeps in-frame clones, though not all of them. This table has 35,000 to 55,000 clones, 83% appearing once. Time point in this sample: peripheral blood 6 weeks after treatment start. This specimen was PBMCs, taken around atezolizumab (anti-PD-L1) treatment. The receptors originated from a man aged 55 to 70 with urothelial cancer.

The V and J genes are TRBV7-9 and TRBJ2-7, with unresolved D. Trimming took off 2 bases at V and 5 bases at J, with 7 bases between the two ends. Germline CDR1 reads SEHNR; CDR2 reads FQNEAQ (reference sequence). This CDR3 comprises 12 residues. The CDR3 loop is CASSLFEDEQYF. The CDR3, as DNA: TGTGCCAGCAGCTTATTTGAGGACGAGCAGTACTTC.

V is TRBV5-1 and J is TRBJ2-6; no clear D. V gave up 4 bases and J gave up 0 bases, with 11 bases separating them. CDR1 and CDR2 from the germline V gene are SGHRS and YFSETQ. CDR3 length: 16 amino acids. CDR3 coding DNA: TGCGCCAGCAGCCCCTTACCGGTCTCTGGGGCCAACGTCCTGACTTTC. This codes for CASSPLPVSGANVLTF.

The gene calls are TRBV5-1 and TRBJ2-3; 10 nucleotides agree with TRBD2. The CDR3 is 16 amino acids. The V segment lost 2 bases and the J segment 4 bases; nucleotides outside the gene matches: 7. The germline CDR1 and CDR2 sequences are SGHRS and YFSETQ. The CDR3 region has the DNA TGCGCCAGCAGCTTTGGAAGCGGGGGGGCGTCAGATACGCAGTATTTT. Translating it yields CASSFGSGGASDTQYF. Drawing the rest from reference TRBV5-1 and TRBJ2-3, the complete variable domain is KAGVTQTPRYLIKTRGQQVTLSCSPISGHRSVSWYQQTPGQGLQFLFEYFSETQRNKGNFPGRFSGRQFSNSRSEMNVSTLELGDSALYLCASSFGSGGASDTQYFGPGTRLTVL.

J is TRBJ2-5 and V is TRBV7-2; D is unresolved. This CDR3 contains 13 residues. The germline V and J ends were trimmed by 2 bases and 5 bases, with 9 bases remaining between them. Germline CDR1 reads SGHTA; CDR2 reads FQGNSA. CDR3: CASSLFCRETQYF. The DNA for the CDR3 is TGTGCCAGCAGCTTATTTTGTCGGGAGACCCAGTACTTC.

This clone was counted a single time. V usage is TRBV4-2 and J usage is TRBJ2-2, with a weak D call TRBD2 (5 bases). Per the germline V gene, CDR1 is LGHNA and CDR2 is YNFKEQ. CDR3 length: 18 amino acids. The V and J ends lost 0 bases and 0 bases respectively, with 14 bases between them. CDR3 in DNA: TGTGCCAGCAGCCAAGACTTGCGGCGAGCGGCGAACACCGGGGAGCTGTTTTTT. Its protein is CASSQDLRRAANTGELFF.

The chain has TRBV30 and TRBJ1-5, with TRBD1 matching 9 bases. CDR1 GTSNPN and CDR2 SVGIG come from the germline V gene (reference sequence). The CDR3 runs to 18 residues. Losses at the gene ends were 4 bases for V and 6 bases for J; bases not matched to a gene: 19. This chain's CDR3 is CAWKRDREVGPGSQPQHF. DNA of the CDR3: TGTGCCTGGAAGAGGGACAGGGAGGTTGGTCCCGGAAGTCAGCCCCAGCATTTT.

V is TRBV6-5 and J is TRBJ1-6; D is uncertain. Germline-derived CDR1 and CDR2 are MNHEY and SVGAGI. V was pared by 2 bases and J by 7 bases, with 6 bases between. The CDR3 covers 13 residues. This chain's CDR3 is CASSYLMNSPLHF. CDR3 DNA: TGTGCCAGCAGTTACCTTATGAATTCACCCCTCCACTTT.

The rearrangement uses TRBV28 and TRBJ1-5, with 9 bases identical to TRBD1. Germline CDR1 reads MDHEN; CDR2 reads SYDVKM. The length of the CDR3 is 17 residues. The V segment lost 9 bases and the J segment 0 bases; nucleotides outside the gene matches: 12. Here the CDR3 DNA reads TGTGCCAGTAGGGGGACAGGGCTTTATATTAGCAATCAGCCCCAGCATTTT. Translating gives CASRGTGLYISNQPQHF.

The chain links TRBV5-1 to TRBJ2-7; 7 bases are shared with TRBD2. Per germline, CDR1 SGHRS and CDR2 YFSETQ. V trimming: 0 bases; J trimming: 0 bases; junction bases outside the gene matches: 3. The CDR3 runs 15 residues. The CDR3 reads CASSLGRGVSYEQYF. The CDR3 DNA follows: TGCGCCAGCAGCTTGGGTCGGGGGGTCTCCTACGAGCAGTACTTC.

In its sample, this clone was seen once. The chain is built from TRBV12-2 and TRBJ2-3; TRBD1, as called in the table, went unchecked against the DNA. TRBV12-2 is assigned pseudogene status. This CDR3 contains 17 residues. CDR3 coding DNA: TGTGCAAGTCGCTTAGCGCGCCAGGCCCCAAAGGAAGATACGCAGTATTTT. This gives the protein CASRLARQAPKEDTQYF.

Written as DNA, the CDR3 is TGTGCCAGCAGTCCCCCCGGTGGTGTCTTGAGTCGGGAGACCCAGTACTTC. It encodes CASSPPGGVLSRETQYF. V gene TRBV27 combines with J gene TRBJ2-5; D is unresolved. Germline V lookup: CDR1 MNHEY, CDR2 SMNVEV (reference sequence). V lost 5 bases, J lost 5 bases, and 24 bases lay in between. This CDR3 is 17 amino acids long.

Remarks on this clone: Other DNA sequences in the sample encode the same CDR3. This rearrangement joins TRBV7-9 to TRBJ1-4; TRBD1 matches 9 bases. Germline values: CDR1 SEHNR, CDR2 FQNEAQ (reference sequence). The CDR3 consists of 15 residues. V gave up 1 base and J gave up 6 bases; unmatched junction bases: 3. The CDR3, as DNA: TGTGCCAGCAGCTTAGTGGGACAGGGAGATGAAAAACTGTTTTTT. Translated, it gives CASSLVGQGDEKLFF.

V is TRBV11-3 and J is TRBJ1-1; 9 bases map to TRBD1. The germline V gene encodes CDR1 SGHNT and CDR2 YENEEA. The CDR3 covers 13 residues. V shed 0 bases and J 8 bases; nucleotides not matched to a gene: 1. This CDR3 reads CASSLEGTGEAFF. In DNA, the CDR3 is TGTGCCAGCAGCTTAGAAGGGACAGGGGAAGCTTTCTTT. The full variable domain, with the rest looked up from reference TRBV11-3 and TRBJ1-1, is EAGVVQSPRYKIIEKKQPVAFWCNPISGHNTLYWYLQNLGQGPELLIRYENEEAVDDSQLPKDRFSAERLKGVDSTLKIQPAELGDSAVYLCASSLEGTGEAFFGQGTRLTVV.

This CDR3 is CASSRGQGNTEAFF. The CDR3 DNA reads as TGCGCCAGCAGCAGGGGACAGGGGAACACTGAAGCTTTCTTT. This chain connects TRBV5-1 to TRBJ1-1; TRBD1 agrees at 9 bases. The germline CDR1 and CDR2 sequences are SGHRS and YFSETQ. The CDR3 contains 14 residues. Unmatched junction bases numbered 2, after V lost 4 bases and J lost 1 base.

The chain is built from TRBV10-3 and TRBJ2-7, with TRBD2 identical over 8 bases. The CDR3 extends over 16 amino acids. Germline values: CDR1 ENHRY, CDR2 SYGVKD. The J segment lost 0 bases and the V segment lost 10 bases, leaving 14 bases of the junction unmatched. The CDR3 coding sequence is TGTGCCACAGGCGTAGCGGGGCGGGGGCCCTCCTACGAGCAGTACTTC. Protein: CATGVAGRGPSYEQYF.

The gene calls are TRBV5-1 and TRBJ1-6; the D gene is possibly TRBD1 (5 bases). This CDR3 contains 14 residues. Trimming took off 5 bases at V and 11 bases at J, with 17 bases between the two ends. Germline CDR1 and CDR2: SGHRS and YFSETQ. The CDR3 sequence: CASRMGLMITPLHF. The DNA of the CDR3 is TGCGCCAGCAGAATGGGGCTCATGATAACACCCCTCCACTTT.

The chain recombines TRBV30 with TRBJ2-7, with D hard to call. Germline lookup yields CDR1 GTSNPN and CDR2 SVGIG (reference sequence). Trimming pared 0 bases from V and 3 bases from J, leaving 9 bases between. The CDR3 sequence is 13 residues long. CDR3 protein: CAWSVGGDYEQYF. The CDR3 DNA follows: TGTGCCTGGAGTGTTGGCGGAGACTACGAGCAGTACTTC.

J is TRBJ2-1 and V is TRBV5-1, with a weak D call TRBD2 (6 bases). This CDR3 comprises 14 residues. CDR1 and CDR2 (germline): SGHRS, YFSETQ. V was clipped by 6 bases and J by 2 bases, with 12 bases between them. Here the CDR3 reads CASTQRAAYNEQFF. In nucleotides, the CDR3 is TGCGCCAGCACCCAGCGGGCCGCCTACAATGAGCAGTTCTTC.

The chain couples TRBV9 to TRBJ1-5; 8 positions match TRBD1. Germline V gene sequence: CDR1 SGDLS, CDR2 YYNGEE. V lost 3 bases, J lost 3 bases, and 5 bases stayed unmatched. This CDR3 contains 15 residues. The CDR3 sequence is CASSGRGPVNQPQHF. CDR3 nucleotides: TGTGCCAGCAGCGGCAGGGGGCCGGTCAATCAGCCCCAGCATTTT.

The table lists this clone with a few counts. This sequence joins TRBV10-1 and TRBJ1-5; D not certain. The CDR3 is 14 amino acids. V was pared by 2 bases and J by 7 bases, with 12 bases between. Per germline, CDR1 WNHNN and CDR2 SYGVQD (reference sequence). The CDR3 is CASSESRAGQPQHF. In DNA, the CDR3 is TGCGCCAGCAGTGAGAGTCGCGCAGGCCAGCCCCAGCATTTT.

The sample holds one count of this clone. The CDR3 DNA is TGTGCCAGCAGCCTCGAGATATGGAACACTGAAGCTTTCTTT. This sequence encodes CASSLEIWNTEAFF. The rearrangement links TRBV6-5 to TRBJ1-1, with unresolved D. Per germline, CDR1 MNHEY and CDR2 SVGAGI. Trimming took off 6 bases at V and 1 base at J, with 12 bases between the two ends. This CDR3 has 14 residues.

The CDR3 sequence is CASSPRTSGGESTGELFF. The CDR3 DNA is TGCGCCAGCAGCCCCAGGACTAGCGGGGGCGAAAGCACCGGGGAGCTGTTTTTT. The chain carries TRBV5-1 and TRBJ2-2; 13 nucleotides match TRBD2. The CDR3 is made up of 18 amino acids. The germline gives CDR1 SGHRS, CDR2 YFSETQ. Trimming removed 4 bases from V and 4 bases from J; junction bases left unmatched: 10.

The J gene is TRBJ2-3, the V gene TRBV2; possible D gene TRBD2, 5 bases. Germline CDR1 SNHLY, CDR2 FYNNEI. Between the trimmed V and J ends, which lost 4 bases and 3 bases, there was a span of 11 bases. The CDR3 has 14 amino acids. DNA for the CDR3: TGTGCCAGCAGTGTAAGGCCGGGGACAGATACGCAGTATTTT. Its translation is CASSVRPGTDTQYF.

This clone showed up just a few times. The rearrangement uses TRBV28 and TRBJ1-2; D gene ambiguous. The V end was cut by 2 bases, the J end by 2 bases, with 12 bases between. There are 15 residues in the CDR3. The germline CDR1 and CDR2 sequences are MDHEN and SYDVKM. CDR3 sequence: CASSLRSILNYGYTF. As DNA, the CDR3 is TGTGCCAGCAGTTTAAGGTCGATACTAAACTATGGCTACACCTTC.

This clone was seen once. The chain employs TRBV19 and TRBJ2-7; 8 bases fit TRBD1. This CDR3 is 15 amino acids long. With 5 bases clipped from V and 2 bases from J, the junction kept 8 bases outside the gene matches. Per the germline V gene, CDR1 is LNHDA and CDR2 is SQIVND (reference sequence). CDR3 sequence: CASSWEPGGPYEQYF. The DNA of the CDR3 is TGTGCCAGTAGTTGGGAACCAGGGGGCCCCTACGAGCAGTACTTC.

This chain connects TRBV15 to TRBJ2-5; 7 nucleotides agree with TRBD1. CDR3 length: 14 amino acids. Germline V CDR1 and CDR2: LNHNV, YYDKDF (reference sequence). With 7 bases clipped from V and 5 bases from J, the junction kept 10 bases outside the gene matches. The CDR3 region has the DNA TGTGCCACCATGACGACAGGGATGGCTGAGACCCAGTACTTC. As protein: CATMTTGMAETQYF.

The J gene is TRBJ2-2, the V gene TRBV2; 12 nucleotides align to TRBD2. This CDR3 has 15 amino acids. Germline V gene lookup returns CDR1 SNHLY and CDR2 FYNNEI. The V segment lost 5 bases and the J segment 5 bases; nucleotides outside the gene matches: 3. CDR3 nucleotides: TGTGCCAGCAGTACTAGCGGGGGGTGGACCGGGGAGCTGTTTTTT. This encodes CASSTSGGWTGELFF.